The present TCR beta chain was sequenced within a study of regulatory and conventional T cells in RAG deficiency. Genomic DNA came from blood conventional CD4+ T cells gated CD25-low CD127-high. Here immunoSEQ multiplex PCR was the method, and the copy in TCRdb shows in-frame clones only, minus some. The table lists roughly 12,000 clones, roughly 93% of them singletons. The germline CDR1 and CDR2 sequences are LGHNA and YNFKEQ. The CDR3 loop spans 16 amino acids. The V and J ends lost 0 bases and 4 bases respectively, with 12 bases between them. In addition, the sample was reused for a study of regulatory T cells. That paper notes: The PCR used 52 TRBV and 13 TRBJ primers.

Sequencing input: CD4+ effector T cells sorted from blood. The TCR originated in a human donor in good health. This chain links TRBV4-2 with TRBJ2-2; D might be TRBD2 (5 bases). The CDR3 is CASSQDWRVRTGELFF. The CDR3 bases are TGTGCCAGCAGCCAAGATTGGCGGGTCCGCACCGGGGAGCTGTTTTTT.